This T cell receptor (beta chain) was captured by sequencing in a study of shared clonotypes between healthy human individuals. The study, taken as a whole, reports: For naive CD4 cells, around 5% of clonotypes were shared across a few donors. Generation probabilities of non-shared clonotypes were lower (relative to those shared by all four donors).

TCRdb's table, derived via immunoSEQ multiplex PCR, lists solely in-frame clones and lacks some. The profile shows approximately 100,000 clones, roughly 66% of them singletons. The length of the CDR3 is 14 residues. Germline lookup yields CDR1 MNHNS and CDR2 SASEGT. After removal of 6 bases from V and 4 bases from J, the junction contained 7 bases not matched to a gene. Each sample came from a Caucasian adult donor living in Nashville, Tennessee. The authors combined CD45RO+ cells with CCR7-negative CD45RA+ TemRA cells as CD8 memory. On this clone: Its target is not known.

The rearrangement links TRBV6-1 to TRBJ2-7; the match to TRBD2 covers 9 bases. This TCR came from a woman aged 25 to 39 in good health. What was sequenced was memory CD8+ T cells sorted from blood. Subset noted: CD45RO+ cells pooled with CCR7-negative TemRA cells. CDR3 coding DNA: TGTGCCAGCAGAGCCTTTAGCGGGAGTTACGAGCAGTACTTC. This translates into CASRAFSGSYEQYF.